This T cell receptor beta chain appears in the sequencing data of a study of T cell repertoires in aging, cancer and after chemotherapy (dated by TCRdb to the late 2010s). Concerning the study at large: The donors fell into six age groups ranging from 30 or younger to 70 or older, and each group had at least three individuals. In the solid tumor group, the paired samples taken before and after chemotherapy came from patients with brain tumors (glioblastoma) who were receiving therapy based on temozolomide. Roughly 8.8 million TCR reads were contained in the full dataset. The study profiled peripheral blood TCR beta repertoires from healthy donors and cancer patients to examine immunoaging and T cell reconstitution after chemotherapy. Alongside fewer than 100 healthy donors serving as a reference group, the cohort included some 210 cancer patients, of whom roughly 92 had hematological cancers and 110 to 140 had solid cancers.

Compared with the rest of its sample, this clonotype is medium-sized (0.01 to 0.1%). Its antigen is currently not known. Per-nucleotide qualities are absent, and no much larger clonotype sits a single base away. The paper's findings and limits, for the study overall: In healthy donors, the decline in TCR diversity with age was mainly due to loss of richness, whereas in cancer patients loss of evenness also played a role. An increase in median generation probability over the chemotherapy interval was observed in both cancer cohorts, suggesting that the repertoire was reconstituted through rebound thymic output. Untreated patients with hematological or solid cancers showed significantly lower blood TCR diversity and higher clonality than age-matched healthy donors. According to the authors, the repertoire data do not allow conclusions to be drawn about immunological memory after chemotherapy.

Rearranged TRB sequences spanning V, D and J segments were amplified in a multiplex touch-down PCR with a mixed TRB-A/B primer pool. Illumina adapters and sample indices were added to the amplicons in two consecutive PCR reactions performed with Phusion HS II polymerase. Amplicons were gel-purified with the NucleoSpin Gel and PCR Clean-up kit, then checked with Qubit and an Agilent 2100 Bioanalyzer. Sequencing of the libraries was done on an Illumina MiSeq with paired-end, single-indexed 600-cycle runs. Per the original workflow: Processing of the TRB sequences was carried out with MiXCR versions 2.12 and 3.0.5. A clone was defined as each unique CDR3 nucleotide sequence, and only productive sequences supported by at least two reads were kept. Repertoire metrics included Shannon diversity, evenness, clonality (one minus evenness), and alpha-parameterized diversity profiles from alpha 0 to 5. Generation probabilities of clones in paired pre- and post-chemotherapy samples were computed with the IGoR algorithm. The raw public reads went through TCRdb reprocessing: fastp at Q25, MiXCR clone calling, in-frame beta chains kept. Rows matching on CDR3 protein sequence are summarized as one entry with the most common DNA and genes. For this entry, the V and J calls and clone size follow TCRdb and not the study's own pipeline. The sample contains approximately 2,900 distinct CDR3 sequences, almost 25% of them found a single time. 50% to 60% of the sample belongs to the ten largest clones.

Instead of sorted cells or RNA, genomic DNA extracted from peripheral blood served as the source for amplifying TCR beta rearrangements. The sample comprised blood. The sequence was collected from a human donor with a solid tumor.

Read as DNA, the sequence is TGTGCCTGGAGTCTGACAGATACGCAGTATTTT. Its amino acids are CAWSLTDTQYF. Here the chain combines TRBV30 and TRBJ2-3; the D segment cannot be called with confidence. Via the germline V gene (reference sequence), CDR1 is GTSNPN and CDR2 SVGIG. V loses 2 bases, J loses 3 bases, and the germline ends lie 3 bases apart. From its cysteine to its phenylalanine, the CDR3 spans 11 amino acids. Only CDR3 DNA remains: 33 bases, in frame from the first base.